This T cell receptor (beta chain) was sequenced during a study of blood T cell repertoires in COVID-19 (dated by TCRdb to the early 2020s). Concerning the study at large: Samples covering the acute and convalescent phases of COVID-19 were provided by collaborators in the United States, Italy and Spain. The material from the prospective study consisted of cDNA or gDNA derived from T cells, B-cell-depleted T cells, or PBMCs. Subjects who had been exposed to COVID-19, were actively infected with it, or had recovered from it provided the deeply sampled blood TCRbeta repertoires that made up the dataset. The repertoires were released in a freely available public database meant as a resource for research on the immune response to SARS-CoV-2. The samples were drawn from the first 160 participants of the ongoing ImmuneRACE study and from 1,254 subjects provided by 6 global collaborators. Sample metadata almost always included a de-identified subject ID, COVID-19 status, age in years and sex. Where HLA class I and class II types were available, the types were taken from metadata supplied by the sample provider, not from assay-based typing.

Notes on this clone: Its antigen is not yet known. No base quality information exists; no much larger clone differs at one position.

What the work shows at the level of the full study, not this receptor alone: Clinical and demographic metadata were provided uncurated, with the amount varying by source and participant.

V is reduced by 5 bases and J by 3 bases, leaving a spacing of 11 bases between them. The CDR3 numbers 15 residues from cysteine through phenylalanine. The CDR3 DNA has 45 bases and is translated from base 1. The germline V gene provides CDR1 MNHEY and CDR2 SVGAGI. TCRbeta CDR3 regions were amplified from genomic DNA by means of the immunoSEQ Assay, a bias-controlled multiplex PCR. The original pipeline was this. The number of nucleated cells in each sample was estimated by amplification of reference gene primers within the assay. To quantify the absolute abundance of each unique TCRbeta CDR3 rearrangement, sequence reads were collapsed and filtered. For each sample, productive Simpson clonality was calculated by taking the square root of Simpson's diversity index across productive rearrangements. TCRdb provides this immuneACCESS table in a form limited to in-frame rearrangements. Some clones are lacking; in checked studies, under half of them reflect an unresolved V gene, and why the rest are absent is not known. V and J calls and clone size follow that table, whereas D and trimming were derived from the DNA. The sample table contains tens of thousands of clones; only one count was recorded for more than 80% of them. 15% to 20% of the sample lies in the top ten.

The collaborating institutions used their own protocols to collect whole blood in K2EDTA tubes. For TCRbeta analysis, collaborator samples were shipped as frozen whole blood, as isolated PBMCs, or as DNA extracted from either sample type. The specimen was peripheral blood. The source is a human donor in a cohort sampled during active COVID-19. The chain is assembled from TRBV6-5 and TRBJ1-6; no D gene call is confident. The DNA sequence is as follows: TGTGCCAGCAGTCGCGGACTCAGCTATAATTCACCCCTCCACTTT. The resulting protein is CASSRGLSYNSPLHF.